These 25 T cell receptor beta chains originate from one sample sequenced in a study of cytomegalovirus exposure and HLA in healthy donors. Use of 60 Vbeta and 13 Jbeta primers characterized the PCR. Some clones are missing from TCRdb's copy, which holds only in-frame ones; the method was immunoSEQ multiplex PCR. The sample has about 180,000 clones, approximately 77% seen once. The material sequenced was PBMCs. The receptors come from a female donor in good health and CMV-seronegative.

This clone was observed many times. This CDR3 reads CASSYYLAGVIDTQYF. CDR3 DNA: TGTGCCAGCAGTTACTACCTAGCGGGAGTTATAGATACGCAGTATTTT. The chain has TRBV6-5 and TRBJ2-3, with 10 bases aligning to TRBD2. CDR3 length: 16 amino acids. Germline lookup yields CDR1 MNHEY and CDR2 SVGAGI. The J segment lost 5 bases and the V segment lost 1 base, leaving 6 bases of the junction unmatched.

This clone was recorded only once. The V and J genes are TRBV27 and TRBJ1-1; D might be TRBD1 (5 bases). The germline V and J ends were trimmed by 7 bases and 7 bases, with 13 bases remaining between them. This CDR3 region has 12 residues. Per the germline V gene, CDR1 is MNHEY and CDR2 is SMNVEV (reference sequence). CDR3 sequence (DNA): TGTGCCAGCATAAGGGGCGGGGGTGAAGCTTTCTTT. The encoded protein is CASIRGGGEAFF.

This chain joins TRBV21-1 and TRBJ2-5; TRBD1, the D gene given by the table, was not confirmed from the DNA. TRBV21-1 corresponds to a pseudogene. This CDR3 has 14 amino acids. CDR3 DNA sequence: TGTGCCGTCAGCGAAGGACAGGGGGAGGAGACCCAGTACTTC. Amino acids: CAVSEGQGEETQYF.

The chain has TRBV6-1 and TRBJ2-7, with D possibly matching TRBD1 (6 bases). The germline CDR1 and CDR2 sequences are MNHNS and SASEGT. Trimming pared 2 bases from V and 1 base from J, leaving 15 bases between. There are 16 residues in the CDR3. The CDR3 nucleotides are TGTGCCAGCAGTGAACTCGGCAGGGGATCTTCCTACGAGCAGTACTTC. As protein: CASSELGRGSSYEQYF.

This clone was counted only a few times. The CDR3 DNA follows: TGTGCCACCAGCAGAGAGGGCCGCGGGGATGAAAAACTGTTTTTT. It specifies CATSREGRGDEKLFF. V usage is TRBV15 and J usage is TRBJ1-4; D not resolved. Germline V lookup: CDR1 LNHNV, CDR2 YYDKDF (reference sequence). This CDR3 has 15 residues. The ends were cut back, 0 bases at V and 6 bases at J, with 11 bases in the middle.

This chain joins TRBV6-1 and TRBJ1-5; D remains ambiguous. The V end was cut by 2 bases, the J end by 0 bases, with 14 bases between. The CDR3 is 17 amino acids. Germline CDR1 is MNHNS and CDR2 is SASEGT. This chain's CDR3 is CASSELGSPYSNQPQHF. Here the CDR3 DNA reads TGTGCCAGCAGTGAATTGGGCAGTCCTTATAGCAATCAGCCCCAGCATTTT.

V and J are TRBV6-5 and TRBJ1-1; 7 bases align to TRBD1. CDR1 is MNHEY and CDR2 is SVGAGI in the germline V gene. The V and J ends lost 5 bases and 2 bases, in that order; junction bases with no gene match: 5. This CDR3 is built from 14 residues. The CDR3 sequence: CASSTGQINTEAFF. The CDR3 DNA is TGTGCCAGCAGTACGGGACAGATAAACACTGAAGCTTTCTTT.

The chain has TRBV4-1 and TRBJ2-2; D is ambiguous. CDR1 and CDR2 from the germline V gene are MGHRA and YSYEKL. V gave up 0 bases and J gave up 2 bases, with 7 bases separating them. CDR3 size: 15 residues. In nucleotides, the CDR3 is TGCGCCAGCAGCCAAGACAGGATAAACACCGGGGAGCTGTTTTTT. This sequence encodes CASSQDRINTGELFF.

The rearrangement uses TRBV19 and TRBJ2-1; 10 nucleotides agree with TRBD2. CDR3 size: 17 residues. V lost 3 bases, J lost 8 bases, and 13 bases stayed unmatched. Germline loops: CDR1 LNHDA, CDR2 SQIVND (reference sequence). The CDR3 DNA follows: TGTGCCAGTAGTATTAGCCTCAGCGGGGGGGCCTCGGATGAGCAGTTCTTC. It yields the protein CASSISLSGGASDEQFF.

The rearrangement uses TRBV7-8 and TRBJ1-5, with 7 bases fitting TRBD1. CDR3 length: 17 residues. Losses at the gene ends were 5 bases for V and 1 base for J; bases not matched to a gene: 11. CDR1 is SGHVS, CDR2 FQNEAQ, per germline. The CDR3 DNA reads as TGTGCCAGCAGCGCTTCGAACAGGGGCCTGAGCAATCAGCCCCAGCATTTT. This sequence encodes CASSASNRGLSNQPQHF.

This clone was detected only once. The chain carries TRBV28 and TRBJ2-7; 7 bases line up with TRBD2. The V gene end was trimmed by 2 bases and the J gene end by 2 bases; junction bases not matched to a gene: 3. The length of the CDR3 is 14 residues. Germline V gene data show CDR1 as MDHEN and CDR2 as SYDVKM. The CDR3 spells CASSLAGATYEQYF. CDR3 bases: TGTGCCAGCAGTTTAGCGGGAGCGACCTACGAGCAGTACTTC.

The chain uses TRBV6-5 and TRBJ2-5, with a weak D call TRBD1 (6 bases). The DNA end lines up better with TRBJ2-7; the J call may be wrong. The CDR3 covers 12 residues. Germline V lookup: CDR1 MNHEY, CDR2 SVGAGI. CDR3 loop: CASSFTGYEQYF. The CDR3 nucleotides are TGTGCCAGCAGTTTTACAGGGTACGAGCAGTACTTC.

The chain combines TRBV4-1 with TRBJ1-1, with 9 bases matching TRBD1. Germline lookup yields CDR1 MGHRA and CDR2 YSYEKL. The CDR3 runs 15 residues. The V segment lost 4 bases and the J segment 6 bases; nucleotides outside the gene matches: 9. CDR3 region: CASSRLTGGAAEAFF. DNA for the CDR3: TGCGCCAGCAGCCGACTGACAGGGGGGGCGGCTGAAGCTTTCTTT.

This clone was picked up a small number of times. In DNA form, the CDR3 reads TGCGCCAGCACCGGTAATGAAAACACCATATATTTT. Its protein is CASTGNENTIYF. The V gene is TRBV4-1, the J gene TRBJ1-3, with no clear D. Germline V CDR1 and CDR2: MGHRA, YSYEKL. V lost 7 bases and J lost 6, with 10 bases in between. This CDR3 contains 12 residues.

This chain connects TRBV6-1 to TRBJ1-1; perhaps TRBD1 as D (6 bases). Germline V gene lookup returns CDR1 MNHNS and CDR2 SASEGT. The ends were cut back, 4 bases at V and 1 base at J, with 13 bases in the middle. The length of the CDR3 is 15 residues. DNA of the CDR3: TGTGCCAGCAGTGGAGCGGGACACCCGAACACTGAAGCTTTCTTT. Its translation: CASSGAGHPNTEAFF.

The chain recombines TRBV5-1 with TRBJ2-1; D is perhaps TRBD2 (6 bases). Trimming removed 4 bases at V and 0 bases at J, with 14 bases between. The CDR3 totals 16 residues. From germline, CDR1 is SGHRS and CDR2 YFSETQ. The CDR3 DNA follows: TGCGCCAGCAGCGGGGCCACGGGGGACTCCTACAATGAGCAGTTCTTC. Its protein is CASSGATGDSYNEQFF.

The chain joins TRBV4-1 to TRBJ1-1; TRBD1 is a possible D gene (5 bases). The germline V gene has CDR1 MGHRA and CDR2 YSYEKL. CDR3 length: 15 residues. The V gene lost 1 base and the J gene lost 1 base, with 10 bases spanning the gap. The CDR3 protein is CASSQASGANTEAFF. CDR3 sequence (DNA): TGCGCCAGCAGCCAAGCCTCTGGGGCGAACACTGAAGCTTTCTTT.

This chain uses TRBV6-5 with TRBJ2-7, with 10 bases matching TRBD1. The V and J ends lost 2 bases and 6 bases, in that order; junction bases with no gene match: 7. The CDR3 is made up of 15 amino acids. Germline CDR1 MNHEY, CDR2 SVGAGI. CDR3 sequence (DNA): TGTGCCAGCAGTTACCACAATAGGGACAGGGGCGAGCAGTACTTC. Its protein is CASSYHNRDRGEQYF.

In nucleotides, the CDR3 is TGTGCCAGCTCACAAGGACAGAGCAACACTGAAGCTTTCTTT. It translates to CASSQGQSNTEAFF. This rearrangement joins TRBV18 to TRBJ1-1; a weak D match, TRBD1 (6 bases). Trimming removed 4 bases from V and 2 bases from J, with 11 bases in between. Germline V gives CDR1 KGHSH, CDR2 LQKENI. This CDR3 has 14 amino acids. Full variable domain (missing parts from reference TRBV18 and TRBJ1-1): NAGVMQNPRHLVRRRGQEARLRCSPMKGHSHVYWYRQLPEEGLKFMVYLQKENIIDESGMPKERFSAEFPKEGPSILRIQQVVRGDSAAYFCASSQGQSNTEAFFGQGTRLTVV.

The rearrangement joins TRBV25-1 to TRBJ1-1; no reliable D call. The CDR3 length is 12 residues. Germline V lookup: CDR1 MGHDK, CDR2 SYGVNS. With 6 bases removed from V and 7 bases from J, the gap between germline ends came to 12 bases. CDR3 coding DNA: TGTGCCAGCAGGCGGGGAGCCCTTGAAGCTTTCTTT. Protein: CASRRGALEAFF.

The chain uses TRBV15 and TRBJ1-4; no firm D call. Trimming removed 2 bases at V and 0 bases at J, with 10 bases between. The CDR3 totals 16 residues. The V gene's germline CDR1 is LNHNV and CDR2 YYDKDF (reference sequence). The CDR3 protein is CATSRPTLATNEKLFF. The CDR3 DNA is TGTGCCACCAGCAGACCCACCTTAGCAACTAATGAAAAACTGTTTTTT.

The chain employs TRBV30 and TRBJ1-1; D may be TRBD1 (6 bases). This CDR3 contains 11 residues. Between the trimmed V and J ends, which lost 4 bases and 7 bases, there was a span of 10 bases. Germline V gives CDR1 GTSNPN, CDR2 SVGIG (reference sequence). The CDR3 loop is CAWMWGLEAFF. The DNA of the CDR3 is TGTGCCTGGATGTGGGGGCTTGAAGCTTTCTTT.

This clone was detected only once. The chain has TRBV2 and TRBJ1-4; D is undetermined. The CDR3 has 14 residues. Between the trimmed V and J ends, which lost 6 bases and 4 bases, there was a span of 12 bases. CDR1 is SNHLY, CDR2 FYNNEI, per germline. CDR3 loop: CASRAGESNEKLFF. In DNA form, the CDR3 reads TGTGCCAGCAGGGCGGGCGAAAGTAATGAAAAACTGTTTTTT.

V usage is TRBV9 and J usage is TRBJ1-1; TRBD1 matches at 7 bases. The junction had 7 bases not matched to a gene; V was cut back by 3 bases and J by 5 bases. CDR3 length: 14 amino acids. CDR1 is SGDLS and CDR2 is YYNGEE in the germline V gene. CDR3 in DNA: TGTGCCAGCAGCGGAAAACAGGGGAGAACTGAAGCTTTCTTT. This sequence encodes CASSGKQGRTEAFF. Using reference TRBV9 and TRBJ1-1 for the parts outside the CDR3, the full variable domain is DSGVTQTPKHLITATGQRVTLRCSPRSGDLSVYWYQQSLDQGLQFLIQYYNGEERAKGNILERFSAQQFPDLHSELNLSSLELGDSALYFCASSGKQGRTEAFFGQGTRLTVV.

This chain uses TRBV5-4 with TRBJ1-6, with no clear D. V lost 0 bases and J 10 bases, leaving 8 bases between the germline ends. This CDR3 contains 13 residues. Germline assignment: CDR1 SGHNT and CDR2 YYREEE (reference sequence). For the CDR3, the DNA is TGTGCCAGCAGCTTGGACGGGGAGTCACCCCTCCACTTT. The encoded protein is CASSLDGESPLHF.